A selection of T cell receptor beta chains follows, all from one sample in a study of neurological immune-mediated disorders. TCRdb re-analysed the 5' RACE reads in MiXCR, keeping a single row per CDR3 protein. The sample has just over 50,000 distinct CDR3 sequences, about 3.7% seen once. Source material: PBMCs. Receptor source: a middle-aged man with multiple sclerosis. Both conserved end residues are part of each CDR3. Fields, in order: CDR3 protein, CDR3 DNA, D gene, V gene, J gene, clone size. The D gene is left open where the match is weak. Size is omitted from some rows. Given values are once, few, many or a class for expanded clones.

CAIRSTGTVSYEQYF	TGTGCCATCCGCTCCACCGGGACAGTCTCCTACGAGCAGTACTTC	TRBD1	TRBV10-3	TRBJ2-7	many
CASSLAARPYEQYF	TGTGCCAGCAGTTTAGCGGCCAGGCCCTACGAGCAGTACTTC	.	TRBV27	TRBJ2-7	many
CASNGGWGATDTQYF	TGTGCCAGCAACGGTGGATGGGGCGCAACAGATACGCAGTATTTT	.	TRBV11-2	TRBJ2-3	many
CASSSWTSTTDTQYF	TGTGCCAGCAGCTCATGGACTAGTACCACAGATACGCAGTATTTT	TRBD2	TRBV7-9	TRBJ2-3	many
CASSLDISTNYGYTF	TGCGCCAGCAGCTTGGACATTAGCACTAACTATGGCTACACCTTC	.	TRBV5-1	TRBJ1-2	few
CASSRGGGAVYEQYF	TGTGCCAGCTCGCGCGGTGGGGGGGCTGTCTACGAGCAGTACTTC	.	TRBV18	TRBJ2-7	many
CASKALHTEAFF	TGTGCCAGCAAAGCACTCCACACTGAAGCTTTCTTT	.	TRBV12-3/TRBV12-4	TRBJ1-1	many
CAIKQGAGQPQNF	TGTGCCATCAAACAGGGGGCAGGTCAGCCCCAGAATTTT	TRBD1	TRBV10-3	TRBJ1-5	many
CSVVETGLSYEQYF	TGCAGCGTTGTGGAGACAGGACTCTCCTACGAGCAGTACTTC	.	TRBV29-1	TRBJ2-7	many
CSVAGRVTYEQYF	TGCAGCGTTGCAGGACGGGTTACCTACGAGCAGTACTTC	.	TRBV29-1	TRBJ2-7	many
CASSLQGPYGYTF	TGTGCCAGCAGTTTACAGGGCCCCTATGGCTACACCTTC	.	TRBV28	TRBJ1-2	.
CASSLEGSTDTQYF	TGTGCCAGCAGCTTAGAAGGCAGCACAGATACGCAGTATTTT	.	TRBV7-9	TRBJ2-3	many
CASSKSRDREEEGYTF	TGTGCCAGCAGCAAATCTAGGGACAGGGAGGAGGAAGGCTACACCTTC	.	TRBV21-1	TRBJ1-2	once
CASSRTGGMETQYF	TGTGCCAGCAGCCGGACAGGGGGTATGGAGACCCAGTACTTC	TRBD1	TRBV12-3/TRBV12-4	TRBJ2-5	many
CASTSQQGPKGEKLFF	TGTGCCAGCACCTCTCAACAGGGGCCGAAGGGTGAAAAACTGTTTTTT	TRBD1	TRBV28	TRBJ1-4	many
CASSQQGRQGAGELFF	TGTGCCAGCAGCCAACAGGGGCGCCAAGGAGCCGGGGAGCTGTTTTTT	TRBD1	TRBV7-9	TRBJ2-2	many
CSSSLTGTTNSYNEQFF	TGTTCCAGCAGCCTTACCGGTACGACAAACTCCTACAATGAGCAGTTCTTC	.	TRBV7-9	TRBJ2-1	.
CASSVQADGTQYF	TGTGCCAGCAGCGTTCAGGCCGACGGGACCCAGTACTTC	.	TRBV9	TRBJ2-5	many
CASAKNNEQFF	TGTGCCAGCGCAAAGAACAATGAGCAGTTCTTC	.	TRBV2	TRBJ2-1	.
CATSRGGLAQETQYF	TGTGCCACCAGCAGAGGCGGTCTGGCCCAAGAGACCCAGTACTTC	.	TRBV15	TRBJ2-5	many
CATSPHRGVYNEQFF	TGTGCCACCAGTCCGCACAGGGGAGTATACAATGAGCAGTTCTTC	TRBD1	TRBV24-1	TRBJ2-1	few
CASSLIGQGEAFF	TGTGCCAGCAGCTTGATTGGGCAGGGGGAAGCTTTCTTT	.	TRBV5-5	TRBJ1-1	many
CASRSTGTGGYEQYF	TGTGCCAGCAGGTCGACCGGGACAGGGGGCTACGAGCAGTACTTC	TRBD1	TRBV28	TRBJ2-7	many